The source of this TCR beta chain is a study of blood T cell repertoires in COVID-19. Study-wide context: PBMCs, B-cell-depleted T cells, or T cells provided the cDNA or gDNA that made up the material.

Data came from immunoSEQ multiplex PCR; TCRdb stores just in-frame clones and leaves some out. There are some 180,000 clones in the sample; around 84% occur only once, and less than 15% lies in the top ten. CDR3 length: 13 residues. The V end lost 7 bases, the J end lost 1 base, and 11 bases lay between the germline ends. The germline CDR1 and CDR2 sequences are MNHEY and SVGAGI. This TCR derives from a human donor in a cohort sampled during active COVID-19. The source material was peripheral blood. The chain has TRBV6-5 and TRBJ2-7; TRBD2 is a possible D gene (5 bases). In DNA form, the CDR3 reads TGTGCCAGCACGAGGGCCGGTTCCTACGAGCAGTACTTC. Encoded protein: CASTRAGSYEQYF.